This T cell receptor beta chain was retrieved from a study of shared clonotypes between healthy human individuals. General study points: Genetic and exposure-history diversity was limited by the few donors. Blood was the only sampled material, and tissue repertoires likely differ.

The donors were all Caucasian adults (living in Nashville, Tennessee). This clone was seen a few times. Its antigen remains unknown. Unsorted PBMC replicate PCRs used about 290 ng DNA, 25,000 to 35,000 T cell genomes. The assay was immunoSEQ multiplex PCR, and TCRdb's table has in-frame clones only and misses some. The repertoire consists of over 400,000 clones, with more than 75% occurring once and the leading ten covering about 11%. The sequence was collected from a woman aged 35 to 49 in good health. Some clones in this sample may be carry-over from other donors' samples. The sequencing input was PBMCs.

In nucleotides, the CDR3 is TGTGCCAGCAGCTTAAATCGGGGGGCTAGCGGGACCCCCTACGAGCAGTACTTC. This gives the protein CASSLNRGASGTPYEQYF. This sequence joins TRBV7-3 and TRBJ2-7, with 9 bases aligning to TRBD2. CDR1 and CDR2 (germline): SGHTA, FQGTGA. Trimming removed 1 base from V and 2 bases from J; junction bases left unmatched: 12. This CDR3 has 18 residues.